This record looks at one T cell receptor (beta chain) sequence and its context. The entry originates in a study of blood T cell repertoires in COVID-19. The germline CDR1 and CDR2 sequences are MGHRA and YSYEKL. This CDR3 contains 14 residues. Between the trimmed V and J ends, which lost 3 bases and 4 bases, there was a span of 10 bases. The assay was immunoSEQ multiplex PCR, and TCRdb's table has in-frame clones only and misses some. This sample yields about 240,000 clones, of which 86% are seen a single time; 9% to 15% belongs to the top ten. The TCR originated in a man older than 75 with acute or convalescent COVID-19. Sequenced material: peripheral blood. V and J are TRBV4-1 and TRBJ1-3, with a possible D match to TRBD1 (5 bases). CDR3 protein: CASSQGEVGNTIYF. In DNA, the CDR3 is TGCGCCAGCAGCCAGGGGGAGGTCGGAAACACCATATATTTT.